This TCR beta chain was identified during a study of beta chain features in type 1 diabetes. Across the whole study: The samples had roughly 110 million sorted cells examined in all.

With regard to this clone: Its antigen is not known.

Study-wide findings and caveats: Researchers report that Type 1 diabetes patients had moderately but significantly shorter TCRB CDR3s across all four CD4+ subsets. Small HLA sub-analyses could not settle whether HLA shapes TCRB rearrangement.

The germline V gene encodes CDR1 SGHVS and CDR2 FNYEAQ. V dropped 6 bases and J dropped 0 bases, with 6 bases sitting between them. CDR3 length equals 13 residues. Expressed TCRB transcripts were sequenced, since all the RNA that had been isolated was reverse transcribed. This table comes from immunoSEQ multiplex PCR, and its TCRdb copy is limited to in-frame clones, with some not included. The sample has about 250,000 clones, roughly a tenth seen once. Isolation of CD4+ naive, central memory, regulatory and stem cell-like memory cells was achieved by sorting via CD45RO/CCR7/CD25/CD127/CD95/CD27. Purity exceeded 98% in all sorted populations.

The receptor was isolated from a young man with type 1 diabetes. Sequencing was done on a sample of naive CD4+ T cells from blood. The chain is built from TRBV7-6 and TRBJ2-1, with D maybe TRBD2 (6 bases). CDR3 bases: TGTGCCAGCAGGCGGGACTCCTACAATGAGCAGTTCTTC. Its protein is CASRRDSYNEQFF.